Many counts were recorded for the clone carrying this TCR beta chain. These data come from a study of T cells in Graves' hyperthyroidism and ophthalmopathy. Germline V gene data show CDR1 as DFQATT and CDR2 as SNEGSKA (reference sequence). The CDR3 has 14 amino acids. V was shortened by 4 bases and J by 0 bases, with 12 bases between the two germline ends. There were TCR beta CDR3 regions amplified from RNA transcripts. TCR CDR3 regions were first amplified by RT-PCR with HTBI primers. MiXCR, run by TCRdb on the multiplex PCR reads, gives a single entry per CDR3 protein. In the table there are hundreds of thousands of distinct CDR3 sequences, 45% of which are singletons.

The TCR originated in an adult man with Graves' disease, either hyperthyroidism or ophthalmopathy (not recorded which). This chain uses TRBV20-1 with TRBJ1-2; D call uncertain. Source material: peripheral blood or thyroid tissue (not recorded which). CDR3 residues: CSATRATANYGYTF. CDR3 in DNA: TGCAGTGCTACTAGGGCGACTGCTAACTATGGCTACACCTTC.